This entry is about one T cell receptor (beta chain). This record belongs to a study of CD8+ T cells in alopecia areata. Reverse transcribed after extraction, RNA yielded cDNA as the sequencing template. Measured with immunoSEQ multiplex PCR; TCRdb has only the in-frame clones, and not every one. This sample has about 140,000 clones, with around 87% found just once. Between the trimmed V and J ends, which lost 0 bases and 1 base, there was a span of 5 bases. The germline CDR1 and CDR2 sequences are MGHRA and YSYEKL. The CDR3 runs 14 residues. Documented treatment: oral pan-JAK inhibitor, 5-10 mg twice daily.

Source: CD8+ T cells sorted from blood, taken at week 4, from a patient treated with tofacitinib. The chain has TRBV4-1 and TRBJ2-3; a weak D match, TRBD2 (5 bases). The sequence derives from a human donor with alopecia areata. As DNA, the CDR3 is TGCGCCAGCAGCCAAGAGAGGGGCACAGATACGCAGTATTTT. Translated: CASSQERGTDTQYF.